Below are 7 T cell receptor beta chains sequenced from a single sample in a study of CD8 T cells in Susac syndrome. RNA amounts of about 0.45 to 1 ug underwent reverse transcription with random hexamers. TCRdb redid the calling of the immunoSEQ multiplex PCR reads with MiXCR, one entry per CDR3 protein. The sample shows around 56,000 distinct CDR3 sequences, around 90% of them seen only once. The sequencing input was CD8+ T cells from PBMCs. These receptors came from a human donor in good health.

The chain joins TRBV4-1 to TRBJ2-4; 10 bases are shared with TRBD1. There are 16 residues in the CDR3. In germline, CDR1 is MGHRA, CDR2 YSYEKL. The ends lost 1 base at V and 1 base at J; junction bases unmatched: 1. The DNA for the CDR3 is TGCGCCAGCAGCCAAGGGACAGGGGGGGCCAAAAACATTCAGTACTTC. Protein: CASSQGTGGAKNIQYF.

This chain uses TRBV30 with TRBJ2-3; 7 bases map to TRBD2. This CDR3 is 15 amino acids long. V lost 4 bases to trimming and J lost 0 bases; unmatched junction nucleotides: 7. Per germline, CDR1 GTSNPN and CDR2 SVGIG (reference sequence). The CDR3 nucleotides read TGTGCCTGGATTGCGTGGGAGGGCAGCACAGATACGCAGTATTTT. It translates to CAWIAWEGSTDTQYF.

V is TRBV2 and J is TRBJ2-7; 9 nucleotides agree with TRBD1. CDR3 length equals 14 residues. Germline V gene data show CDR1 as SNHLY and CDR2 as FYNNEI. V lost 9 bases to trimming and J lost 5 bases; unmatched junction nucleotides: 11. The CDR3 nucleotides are TGTGCCAGTGAGGGGACAGGGCCTCAAGACGAGCAGTACTTC. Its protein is CASEGTGPQDEQYF.

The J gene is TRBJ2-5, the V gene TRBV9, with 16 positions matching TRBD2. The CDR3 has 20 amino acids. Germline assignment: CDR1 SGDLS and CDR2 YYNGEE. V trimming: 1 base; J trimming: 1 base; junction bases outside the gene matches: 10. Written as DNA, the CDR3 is TGTGCCAGCAGCGTAATCCCCGGGACTAGCGGGGGGGCCCGCCAAGAGACCCAGTACTTC. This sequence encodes CASSVIPGTSGGARQETQYF.

This CDR3 is CASSLVTGGWGYDEQYF. The CDR3 coding sequence is TGTGCCAGCAGCTTAGTGACGGGGGGCTGGGGATACGACGAGCAGTACTTC. The gene calls are TRBV11-2 and TRBJ2-7, with D possibly TRBD2 on 7 matching bases. The CDR3 has 17 amino acids. V was shortened by 1 base and J by 5 bases, with 21 bases between the two germline ends. Germline V CDR1 and CDR2: SGHAT, FQNNGV.

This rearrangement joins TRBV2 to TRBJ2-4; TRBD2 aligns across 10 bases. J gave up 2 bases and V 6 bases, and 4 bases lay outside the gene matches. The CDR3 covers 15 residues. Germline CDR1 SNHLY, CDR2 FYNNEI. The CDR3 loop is CASRLTSGSKNIQYF. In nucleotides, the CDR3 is TGTGCCAGCAGGCTGACTAGCGGGTCCAAAAACATTCAGTACTTC.

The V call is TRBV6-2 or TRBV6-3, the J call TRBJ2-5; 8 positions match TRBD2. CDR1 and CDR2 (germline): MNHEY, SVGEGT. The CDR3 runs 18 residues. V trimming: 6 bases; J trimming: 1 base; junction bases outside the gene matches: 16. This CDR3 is CASSWRLAQPSLQETQYF. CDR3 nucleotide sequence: TGTGCCAGCAGCTGGCGACTAGCGCAACCCTCCCTCCAAGAGACCCAGTACTTC.